The rows below give T cell receptor beta chains drawn from one sample of a study of control samples from healthy donors and cancer patients. Using immunoSEQ multiplex PCR, the repertoire was profiled, and TCRdb retains in-frame clones only, with some absent. Here the sample spans approximately 150,000 clones, under 96% being singletons. The specimen was blood. The receptors shown here come from a woman aged 30 to 39 in good health. Each CDR3 is given with its conserved first and last residue. The D gene is left open where the match is weak. Clone size appears in some rows only: once, few, many, or a class for an expanded clone.

NA,NA,TRBV6-6,TRBJ2-1,TGTGCCAGCAGTTACACGGAGTACAATGAGCAGTTCTTC,CASSYTEYNEQFF
TRBD2,NA,TRBV15,TRBJ2-2,TGTGCCACCAACTTCGGGGGGGGGAACACCGGGGAGCTGTTTTTT,CATNFGGGNTGELFF
TRBD2,NA,TRBV10-3,TRBJ2-3,TGTGCCATTAAAGGACTAGCGGGGATCACAGATACGCAGTATTTT,CAIKGLAGITDTQYF
TRBD1,NA,TRBV30,TRBJ2-5,TGTGCCTGGAGGAACCGGGACAGGGGTCAAGAGACCCAGTACTTC,CAWRNRDRGQETQYF
NA,NA,TRBV29-1,TRBJ1-1,TGCAGCGTTCGCCCCGGGATGTACACTGAAGCTTTCTTT,CSVRPGMYTEAFF
TRBD1,NA,TRBV7-9,TRBJ2-4,TGTGCCAGCAGCTTTCTGACAGGGAAGGCCAAAAACATTCAGTACTTC,CASSFLTGKAKNIQYF
NA,NA,TRBV10-3,TRBJ1-5,TGTGCCATCAGTGACGGGGATCAGCCCCAGCATTTT,CAISDGDQPQHF
TRBD2,NA,TRBV3-1/TRBV3-2,TRBJ2-4,TGTGCCAGCAGCCTCGGGACTAGCGGAAACATTCAGTACTTC,CASSLGTSGNIQYF
NA,NA,TRBV18,TRBJ2-5,TGTGCCAGCTCACCACCAGCGGGTGGACTCCAAGAGACCCAGTACTTC,CASSPPAGGLQETQYF
NA,NA,TRBV2,TRBJ2-5,TGTGCCAGCAGACTAACTGGGGCGCGCCAAGAGACCCAGTACTTC,CASRLTGARQETQYF
TRBD2,once,TRBV27,TRBJ2-1,TGTGCCAGCAGTAGGACTAGCGGGGTCTATGAGCAGTTCTTC,CASSRTSGVYEQFF
TRBD2,NA,TRBV4-2,TRBJ2-1,TGTGCCAGCAGCCCCACGGCCTCTAGCGGGAGAGCCTACAATGAGCAGTTCTTC,CASSPTASSGRAYNEQFF
NA,NA,TRBV6-5,TRBJ1-6,TGTGCCAGCAGTTACGGAACAGGGATTAATTCACCCCTCCACTTT,CASSYGTGINSPLHF
TRBD2,NA,TRBV19,TRBJ2-2,TGTGCCAGTAGTACCCTAGCGGGGGGGCTCGCCGGGGAGCTGTTTTTT,CASSTLAGGLAGELFF
NA,NA,TRBV2,TRBJ1-5,TGTGCCAGCAGTCCCGAATGGGGCAATCAGCCCCAGCATTTT,CASSPEWGNQPQHF
TRBD1,NA,TRBV29-1,TRBJ2-3,TGCAGCGTTTTTTCCGACAGGGGGAAGACAGATACGCAGTATTTT,CSVFSDRGKTDTQYF
NA,NA,TRBV11-3,TRBJ2-5,TGTGCCAGCAGCTCGCAGGGGCTAGAGACCCAGTACTTC,CASSSQGLETQYF
NA,NA,TRBV30,TRBJ2-7,TGTGCCTGGAGCGGACCTAAGTCGGCGTACGAGCAGTACTTC,CAWSGPKSAYEQYF
NA,once,TRBV3-1/TRBV3-2,TRBJ2-7,TGTGCCAGCAGCAACGGGTGGGGTTCCGGCTCCTACGAGCAGTACTTC,CASSNGWGSGSYEQYF
NA,NA,TRBV24-1,TRBJ2-6,TGTGCCACCAGTGATCGGACACCCTCTGGGGCCAACGTCCTGACTTTC,CATSDRTPSGANVLTF
NA,NA,TRBV19,TRBJ1-1,TGTGCCAGTACTCCGGCGGGGGGGAACACTGAAGCTTTCTTT,CASTPAGGNTEAFF
NA,once,TRBV28,TRBJ2-1,TGTGCCAGCAGTTTACTGGGGACACAGATCCATGAGCAGTTCTTC,CASSLLGTQIHEQFF
NA,NA,TRBV27,TRBJ2-5,TGTGCCAGCAGTTCTCCTAGCGCTAGCCAAGAGACCCAGTACTTC,CASSSPSASQETQYF
TRBD1,NA,TRBV30,TRBJ2-1,TGTGCCTGGAGTGTACGCAGGGGGCGAGGCAATGAGCAGTTCTTC,CAWSVRRGRGNEQFF
TRBD2,NA,TRBV25-1,TRBJ2-7,TGTGCCAGCAGTGAGTCACTAGCGGGAGCAAACGAGCAGTACTTC,CASSESLAGANEQYF
TRBD1,NA,TRBV29-1,TRBJ2-7,TGCAGCGTTGCGACAGGGACGGGGACCTACGAGCAGTACTTC,CSVATGTGTYEQYF
NA,NA,TRBV5-1,TRBJ1-1,TGCGCCAGCAGCCCAAAGGGCGGGCTGGGCACTGAAGCTTTCTTT,CASSPKGGLGTEAFF
NA,NA,TRBV27,TRBJ1-5,TGTGCCAGCAGTTTCAGAGTCAATCAGCCCCAGCATTTT,CASSFRVNQPQHF
NA,NA,TRBV27,TRBJ1-5,TGTGCCAGCAGTCCCCTACAAGAGTATAGCAATCAGCCCCAGCATTTT,CASSPLQEYSNQPQHF
TRBD1,NA,TRBV5-1,TRBJ1-4,TGCGCCAGCAGCTTGGAGCAGGGGGTGCATGAAAAACTGTTTTTT,CASSLEQGVHEKLFF
NA,NA,TRBV6-1,TRBJ1-5,TGTGCCAGCAGTGAAGGGGAGGGGACACTCCAGCATTTT,CASSEGEGTLQHF
TRBD1,NA,TRBV2,TRBJ1-3,TGTGCCAGCAGTCGACAGGGTTTTGGAAACACCATATATTTT,CASSRQGFGNTIYF
NA,NA,TRBV2,TRBJ1-6,TGTGCCAGCACCGACCCACGATCACCCCTCCACTTT,CASTDPRSPLHF
TRBD2,NA,TRBV10-3,TRBJ2-5,TGTGCCATCAGCGGGGGGGAGACCCAGTACTTC,CAISGGETQYF
TRBD1,NA,TRBV7-6,TRBJ2-2,TGTGCCAGCAGCCCCGGGACAGGGGGCCCTAAAACGAGCACCGGGGAGCTGTTTTTT,CASSPGTGGPKTSTGELFF
NA,NA,TRBV7-9,TRBJ1-4,TGTGCCGTTCGGGGCAGACTTACTAATGAAAAACTGTTTTTT,CAVRGRLTNEKLFF
NA,NA,TRBV7-9,TRBJ1-1,TGTGCCAGCAGCTTAGTGGTTACTGAAGCTTTCTTT,CASSLVVTEAFF